The 8 T cell receptor beta chains in this list originate from one sample, sequenced in a study of blood T cell repertoires in COVID-19 (dated by TCRdb to 2020 to 2021). Library preparation employed the immunoSEQ multiplex PCR assay. This immuneACCESS table, as held by TCRdb, lists in-frame sequences with V and J called but not all clones. Of the missing ones, under half trace to an unresolved V gene in checked studies; the others have no known cause. In all, the sample holds 150,000 or so clones, and more than 75% of those were seen once. The ten largest clones take up around 8% of the sample. The sequencing input was peripheral blood. Source of these receptors: a woman in her seventies with acute or convalescent COVID-19.

This rearrangement joins TRBV19 to TRBJ1-5; TRBD1 matches 7 bases. The CDR3 length is 13 residues. V dropped 8 bases and J dropped 4; count of bases not matched to a gene: 5. Germline V gene sequence: CDR1 LNHDA, CDR2 SQIVND (reference sequence). DNA of the CDR3: TGTGCCAGTCGGACAGGCCCAAATCAGCCCCAGCATTTT. Its protein product is CASRTGPNQPQHF. Complete variable domain (other parts from reference TRBV19 and TRBJ1-5): DGGITQSPKYLFRKEGQNVTLSCEQNLNHDAMYWYRQDPGQGLRLIYYSQIVNDFQKGDIAEGYSVSREKKESFPLTVTSAQKNPTAFYLCASRTGPNQPQHFGDGTRLSIL.

The rearrangement uses TRBV28 and TRBJ1-6, with D possibly matching TRBD1 (5 bases). Germline V gives CDR1 MDHEN, CDR2 SYDVKM. This CDR3 comprises 14 residues. V gave up 5 bases and J gave up 5 bases, with 10 bases separating them. The CDR3 region is CASSAGPNNSPLHF. The CDR3 DNA reads as TGTGCCAGCAGTGCGGGACCCAATAATTCACCCCTCCACTTT.

The gene calls are TRBV5-1 and TRBJ2-1; 7 positions agree with TRBD1. The CDR3 contains 15 residues. The germline V gene has CDR1 SGHRS and CDR2 YFSETQ. Trimming at V came to 4 bases and at J to 4 bases, leaving 8 bases not matched to a gene. The CDR3 DNA is TGCGCCAGCAGCATCGACAGGGCGCAATACAATGAGCAGTTCTTC. This sequence encodes CASSIDRAQYNEQFF.

This chain uses TRBV18 with TRBJ2-2; D is perhaps TRBD1 (6 bases). CDR1 is KGHSH, CDR2 LQKENI, per germline. The ends were cut back, 4 bases at V and 7 bases at J, with 22 bases in the middle. The CDR3 sequence is 17 residues long. In nucleotides, the CDR3 is TGTGCCAGCTCACTGAATCAGGACAGCCTTTCCAGCGGGGAGCTGTTTTTT. Translated: CASSLNQDSLSSGELFF. Full variable domain (outside the CDR3, taken from reference TRBV18 and TRBJ2-2): NAGVMQNPRHLVRRRGQEARLRCSPMKGHSHVYWYRQLPEEGLKFMVYLQKENIIDESGMPKERFSAEFPKEGPSILRIQQVVRGDSAAYFCASSLNQDSLSSGELFFGEGSRLTVL.

The rearrangement uses TRBV5-1 and TRBJ2-1; possible D gene TRBD2, 5 bases. CDR3 length: 16 amino acids. V lost 0 bases and J lost 1, with 11 bases in between. Germline values: CDR1 SGHRS, CDR2 YFSETQ. The CDR3, as DNA: TGCGCCAGCAGCTTGGTGGTTCGGGGATCCTACAATGAGCAGTTCTTC. Translated: CASSLVVRGSYNEQFF.

This clone was seen only a few times. V and J are TRBV5-1 and TRBJ1-1, with D hard to call. Trimming removed 2 bases at V and 6 bases at J, with 8 bases between. This CDR3 contains 12 residues. CDR1 SGHRS and CDR2 YFSETQ come from the germline V gene. The CDR3 nucleotides are TGCGCCAGCAGCTTACTGGGAGCTGAAGCTTTCTTT. Translated: CASSLLGAEAFF.

The chain combines TRBV19 with TRBJ2-2; no clear D. CDR1 LNHDA and CDR2 SQIVND come from the germline V gene (reference sequence). V was trimmed by 7 bases and J by 5 bases, leaving 8 bases between them. This CDR3 comprises 12 residues. The CDR3 nucleotides read TGTGCCAGTACACTACTGACCGGGGAGCTGTTTTTT. Protein: CASTLLTGELFF. Using reference TRBV19 and TRBJ2-2 for the parts outside the CDR3, the full variable domain is DGGITQSPKYLFRKEGQNVTLSCEQNLNHDAMYWYRQDPGQGLRLIYYSQIVNDFQKGDIAEGYSVSREKKESFPLTVTSAQKNPTAFYLCASTLLTGELFFGEGSRLTVL.

V usage is TRBV27 and J usage is TRBJ2-2; D uncertain. Trimming took 1 base from V and 3 from J, leaving 6 bases between them. The CDR3 spans 14 residues. Germline V gene sequence: CDR1 MNHEY, CDR2 SMNVEV (reference sequence). In nucleotides, the CDR3 is TGTGCCAGCAGTTTATTATCGGACACCGGGGAGCTGTTTTTT. This gives the protein CASSLLSDTGELFF.